These 6 T cell receptor beta chains came from one sample sequenced in a study of T cell repertoires and leukemia-associated antigens. TCRdb re-called the 5' RACE reads through MiXCR, storing one row per CDR3 protein. This table has roughly 12,000 distinct CDR3 sequences, roughly 39% appearing once. The antigens these receptors bind are not known. What was sequenced was CD3+ T cells sorted from blood and cultured. The receptors shown here come from a female donor in good health.

Only one count was recorded for this clonotype. The gene calls are TRBV12-3 or TRBV12-4 and TRBJ1-2, with 7 bases lining up with TRBD1. This CDR3 has 13 residues. CDR3 in DNA: TGTGCAGGCAGCGACGGACAGGTCTATGGCTACACCTTC. Amino acid sequence: CAGSDGQVYGYTF.

Relative to its sample, this clonotype is medium-sized (0.01 to 0.1%). The chain carries TRBV5-1 and TRBJ2-4, with D unresolved. V shed 5 bases and J shed 0 bases, with 12 bases lying between them. Per the germline V gene, CDR1 is SGHRS and CDR2 is YFSETQ. The CDR3 extends over 15 amino acids. The CDR3 sequence: CASRSSELAKNIQYF. CDR3 bases: TGCGCCAGCAGATCGTCGGAGCTAGCCAAAAACATTCAGTACTTC.

This clonotype was seen repeatedly, ten times or more. The chain joins TRBV18 to TRBJ2-7; D unresolved. Trimming removed 2 bases at V and 6 bases at J, with 14 bases between. Germline CDR1 reads KGHSH; CDR2 reads LQKENI. The CDR3 covers 14 residues. The CDR3: CASSPTSTSGEQYF. The CDR3 DNA sequence: TGTGCCAGCTCACCAACTTCCACATCAGGCGAGCAGTACTTC.

V and J are TRBV11-2 and TRBJ2-1; D perhaps matches TRBD1 (6 bases). This CDR3 contains 13 residues. Germline-derived CDR1 and CDR2 are SGHAT and FQNNGV. Trimming cost V 5 bases and J 4 bases, with 9 bases left between them. CDR3 loop: CASSQDRYNEQFF. The DNA for the CDR3 is TGTGCCAGCAGCCAGGACAGATACAATGAGCAGTTCTTC. Supplemented by reference TRBV11-2 and TRBJ2-1, the full variable domain reads EAGVAQSPRYKIIEKRQSVAFWCNPISGHATLYWYQQILGQGPKLLIQFQNNGVVDDSQLPKDRFSAERLKGVDSTLKIQPAKLEDSAVYLCASSQDRYNEQFFGPGTRLTVL.

Note on this clonotype: This sequence may be a read error, since a much larger clone differs from it by one base. This chain's CDR3 is CASSLGGGGGETQYF. The CDR3 DNA reads as TGTGCCAGCAGCTTAGGCGGGGGGGGAGGAGAGACCCAGTACTTC. The rearrangement joins TRBV7-3 to TRBJ2-5; 9 nucleotides line up with TRBD2. Germline loops: CDR1 SGHTA, CDR2 FQGTGA. This CDR3 spans 15 amino acids. The V and J ends lost 2 bases and 4 bases, in that order; junction bases with no gene match: 5.

The chain uses TRBV7-9 and TRBJ2-7; D is undetermined. Germline V lookup: CDR1 SEHNR, CDR2 FQNEAQ (reference sequence). Trimming removed 2 bases from V and 6 bases from J, with 5 bases in between. The CDR3 is 11 amino acids. CDR3 protein: CASSLYGEQYF. The CDR3 DNA sequence: TGTGCCAGCAGCTTATATGGCGAGCAGTACTTC.